The 14 T cell receptor beta chains below were found in one sample sequenced in a study of T cells in Graves' hyperthyroidism and ophthalmopathy. Researchers amplified the TCR beta CDR3 regions from RNA transcripts. Carried out on the TCR CDR3, a first-round RT-PCR used the HTBI primer set. In TCRdb, the multiplex PCR reads were re-called with MiXCR into one record per CDR3 protein. The sample lists some 600,000 distinct CDR3 sequences; 14% were seen once. Sequenced input: blood. The receptor source for this set is a woman under 40 with Graves' hyperthyroidism that later progressed to Graves' ophthalmopathy.

The chain is built from TRBV28 and TRBJ2-2; tentative D call: TRBD1 (6 bases). Germline CDR1 reads MDHEN; CDR2 reads SYDVKM. V lost 4 bases and J 6 bases, leaving 12 bases between the germline ends. The CDR3 loop spans 14 amino acids. In DNA, the CDR3 is TGTGCCAGCAGTTCTGGACAGATGGCCGGGGAGCTGTTTTTT. It specifies CASSSGQMAGELFF.

This clonotype was recorded at least ten times. The chain combines TRBV10-3 with TRBJ1-4; a possible D gene is TRBD1 (5 bases). CDR3 length: 14 amino acids. Germline V CDR1 and CDR2: ENHRY, SYGVKD. V lost 8 bases and J 0 bases, leaving 10 bases between the germline ends. DNA of the CDR3: TGTGCCATCGGAGGGGAAGCAACTAATGAAAAACTGTTTTTT. Residues: CAIGGEATNEKLFF.

This clonotype was recorded at least ten times. The V call is TRBV11-2, the J call TRBJ2-5; D uncertain. V was clipped by 5 bases and J by 1 base, with 11 bases between them. CDR3 length equals 14 residues. From germline, CDR1 is SGHAT and CDR2 FQNNGV. CDR3 DNA sequence: TGTGCCAGCAGCCCTACCTGGGGCCAAGAGACCCAGTACTTC. Protein sequence: CASSPTWGQETQYF. Full variable domain (remainder filled in from reference TRBV11-2 and TRBJ2-5): EAGVAQSPRYKIIEKRQSVAFWCNPISGHATLYWYQQILGQGPKLLIQFQNNGVVDDSQLPKDRFSAERLKGVDSTLKIQPAKLEDSAVYLCASSPTWGQETQYFGPGTRLLVL.

V gene TRBV2 combines with J gene TRBJ1-1; D ambiguous. The CDR3 totals 11 residues. The ends were cut back, 5 bases at V and 6 bases at J, with 7 bases in the middle. CDR1 is SNHLY and CDR2 is FYNNEI in the germline V gene. Written as DNA, the CDR3 is TGTGCCAGCAGTAGGACTTCTGAAGCTTTCTTT. Its translation is CASSRTSEAFF.

This clonotype showed up many times. This chain joins TRBV12-5 and TRBJ2-7; D gene uncertain. Trimming left V 0 bases short and J 7 bases short, with 7 bases between. The germline CDR1 and CDR2 sequences are LGHNT and FRNRAP. CDR3 length: 12 amino acids. CDR3 DNA sequence: TGTGCTAGTGGTTTGGTAAATGGGGAGCAGTACTTC. It yields the protein CASGLVNGEQYF.

The chain carries TRBV15 and TRBJ2-5; 12 positions match TRBD2. The V and J ends lost 0 bases and 4 bases, in that order; junction bases with no gene match: 12. Germline V CDR1 and CDR2: LNHNV, YYDKDF (reference sequence). This CDR3 comprises 19 residues. In nucleotides, the CDR3 is TGTGCCACCAGCAGAGATCGGGCGCTAGCGGGAGGGCCCGGAGAGACCCAGTACTTC. This translates into CATSRDRALAGGPGETQYF.

This clonotype was detected many times. The chain joins TRBV7-2 to TRBJ1-1; D is perhaps TRBD1 (5 bases). The CDR3 is 12 residues long. The ends were cut back, 3 bases at V and 8 bases at J, with 10 bases in the middle. From germline, CDR1 is SGHTA and CDR2 FQGNSA. CDR3 amino acids: CASSFWGEEAFF. The CDR3, as DNA: TGTGCCAGCAGCTTTTGGGGGGAGGAAGCTTTCTTT. The full variable domain, in which reference TRBV7-2 and TRBJ1-1 provide the parts outside the CDR3, is GAGVSQSPSNKVTEKGKDVELRCDPISGHTALYWYRQSLGQGLEFLIYFQGNSAPDKSGLPSDRFSAERTGGSVSTLTIQRTQQEDSAVYLCASSFWGEEAFFGQGTRLTVV.

This clonotype was counted at least ten times. Here the CDR3 reads CASSFGLAVYEQFF. DNA of the CDR3: TGTGCCAGCAGCTTCGGACTAGCGGTTTATGAGCAGTTCTTC. V usage is TRBV11-2 and J usage is TRBJ2-1; the match to TRBD2 covers 10 bases. This CDR3 spans 14 amino acids. The germline V gene has CDR1 SGHAT and CDR2 FQNNGV. Unmatched junction bases numbered 4, after V lost 3 bases and J lost 8 bases.

Details on this clonotype: It may be a read error: a sequence one base away is much more abundant. The genes are TRBV24-1 and TRBJ2-1; D possibly corresponds to TRBD2 (5 bases). This CDR3 has 16 amino acids. Looked up from germline, CDR1 is KGHDR and CDR2 is SFDVKD. The CDR3 nucleotides read TGTGCCACCAGTGATTTAGGAGCGGAAGAGAGAAATGAGCGGTTCTTC. It encodes CATSDLGAEERNERFF.

This clonotype was detected many times. The gene calls are TRBV7-3 and TRBJ1-1; 7 bases map to TRBD1. CDR3 length: 13 amino acids. CDR1 and CDR2 (germline): SGHTA, FQGTGA. Trimming at V came to 5 bases and at J to 5 bases, leaving 5 bases not matched to a gene. CDR3 region: CASSPQGQTEAFF. CDR3 nucleotide sequence: TGTGCCAGCAGCCCACAGGGGCAGACTGAAGCTTTCTTT.

This clonotype was found many times. This chain joins TRBV3-1 and TRBJ1-1, with D perhaps TRBD1 (5 bases). Germline CDR1 is LGHDT and CDR2 is YNNKEL (reference sequence). The CDR3 length is 12 residues. V was pared by 4 bases and J by 9 bases, with 12 bases between. CDR3 sequence: CASSPGPGQAFF. In DNA form, the CDR3 reads TGTGCCAGCAGCCCAGGTCCGGGGCAAGCTTTCTTT.

The table lists this clonotype with many counts. This rearrangement joins TRBV12-3 or TRBV12-4 to TRBJ2-7; tentative D call: TRBD2 (5 bases). Trimming removed 1 base at V and 6 bases at J, with 13 bases between. The CDR3 is 14 amino acids. The DNA of the CDR3 is TGTGCCAGCAGTTTAGTTGGAGGACCCCTCGAGCAGTACTTC. Protein sequence: CASSLVGGPLEQYF.

The chain is built from TRBV6-2 or TRBV6-3 and TRBJ2-7; D gene unclear. Trimming took 6 bases from V and 1 from J, leaving 13 bases between them. The CDR3 contains 14 residues. Germline V gene sequence: CDR1 MNHEY, CDR2 SVGEGT. The CDR3: CASSVPGLSYEQYF. CDR3 DNA: TGTGCCAGCAGCGTGCCTGGGCTATCCTACGAGCAGTACTTC.

This clonotype was observed at least ten times. The chain is built from TRBV12-3 or TRBV12-4 and TRBJ2-7, with 7 bases that match TRBD2. V lost 6 bases to trimming and J lost 5 bases; unmatched junction nucleotides: 7. The CDR3 is made up of 13 amino acids. CDR3 loop: CASSQREAHEQYF. The DNA of the CDR3 is TGTGCCAGCAGCCAGCGGGAAGCACACGAGCAGTACTTC.